Below, 12 T cell receptor beta chains from the same sample are listed, as sequenced in a study of blood T cell repertoires in COVID-19. Method: immunoSEQ multiplex PCR; TCRdb's copy keeps in-frame clones and lacks some. The table includes 250,000 to 300,000 clones, nearly 90% detected once. Sequences were obtained from peripheral blood. These receptor sequences come from a woman younger than 45 with acute or convalescent COVID-19.

J is TRBJ1-5 and V is TRBV30; the match to TRBD1 covers 8 bases. The CDR3 totals 15 residues. Germline V gives CDR1 GTSNPN, CDR2 SVGIG (reference sequence). V shed 4 bases and J 3 bases; nucleotides not matched to a gene: 8. The CDR3 region has the DNA TGTGCCTGGAAGCGACAGGGGCTCACCAATCAGCCCCAGCATTTT. Encoded protein: CAWKRQGLTNQPQHF.

V gene TRBV12-3 or TRBV12-4 combines with J gene TRBJ1-2; 8 bases line up with TRBD1. The CDR3 totals 13 residues. Trimming at V came to 2 bases and at J to 8 bases, leaving 4 bases not matched to a gene. The CDR3 loop reads CASSLPGTGGYTF. Written as DNA, the CDR3 is TGTGCCAGCAGTTTACCGGGGACAGGAGGCTACACCTTC.

The V and J genes are TRBV6-5 and TRBJ2-1; 10 bases line up with TRBD2. Germline CDR1 and CDR2: MNHEY and SVGAGI. The CDR3 totals 15 residues. The junction had 4 bases not matched to a gene; V was cut back by 4 bases and J by 4 bases. The CDR3 sequence: CASSSTSGAYNEQFF. In nucleotides, the CDR3 is TGTGCCAGCAGTTCAACTAGCGGGGCTTACAATGAGCAGTTCTTC.

V is TRBV15 and J is TRBJ1-1; D may be TRBD1 (5 bases). Trimming stripped 4 bases from V and 1 base from J, with 7 bases between. The CDR3 sequence is 13 residues long. Germline assignment: CDR1 LNHNV and CDR2 YYDKDF (reference sequence). The CDR3 DNA reads TGTGCCACCAGCATTGGACAGAACACTGAAGCTTTCTTT. Protein product: CATSIGQNTEAFF.

The chain uses TRBV6-2 or TRBV6-3 and TRBJ1-6, with 8 nucleotides matching TRBD1. The CDR3 contains 16 residues. V was clipped by 2 bases and J by 11 bases; unmatched bases: 11. Germline V CDR1 and CDR2: MNHEY, SVGEGT. CDR3 nucleotides: TGTGCCAGCAGTTACGTTAGGGACAGGAGTCCTACACCCCTCCACTTT. Amino acid sequence: CASSYVRDRSPTPLHF.

This chain uses TRBV6-2 or TRBV6-3 with TRBJ1-5, with 8 bases lining up with TRBD1. CDR3 length: 18 residues. J was trimmed by 0 bases and V by 5 bases; bases with no gene match: 12. CDR1 is MNHEY and CDR2 is SVGEGT in the germline V gene. CDR3 in DNA: TGTGCCAGCAGTGACAGGGGACCCGAAATCTATAGCAATCAGCCCCAGCATTTT. Translating it yields CASSDRGPEIYSNQPQHF.

The chain recombines TRBV5-8 with TRBJ1-1; 9 bases are shared with TRBD1. Unmatched junction bases numbered 10, after V lost 4 bases and J lost 12 bases. The CDR3 runs to 13 residues. Germline V lookup: CDR1 SGHTS, CDR2 YDEGEE. CDR3 loop: CASSTGQGRGTFF. The CDR3 DNA follows: TGTGCCAGCAGCACGGGACAGGGCAGGGGGACTTTCTTT.

The CDR3 DNA reads as TGTGCCAGCAGCTGGGGGACTAGCGGGACTTACGAGCAGTACTTC. This encodes CASSWGTSGTYEQYF. The gene calls are TRBV5-4 and TRBJ2-7; 13 bases map to TRBD2. Germline CDR1 is SGHNT and CDR2 is YYREEE (reference sequence). The CDR3 consists of 15 residues. V dropped 3 bases and J dropped 4; count of bases not matched to a gene: 4.

The V and J genes are TRBV20-1 and TRBJ1-4; no definite D call. The CDR3 sequence is 14 residues long. Trimming pared 3 bases from V and 4 bases from J, leaving 12 bases between. Germline assignment: CDR1 DFQATT and CDR2 SNEGSKA (reference sequence). CDR3 sequence (DNA): TGCAGTGCTAGTCACCGGAGTTTTAATGAAAAACTGTTTTTT. Amino acids: CSASHRSFNEKLFF.

J is TRBJ2-5 and V is TRBV24-1; the D gene is possibly TRBD1 (6 bases). The V gene's germline CDR1 is KGHDR and CDR2 SFDVKD. The CDR3 is made up of 15 amino acids. Trimming shortened V by 4 bases and J by 2 bases, and 13 bases separated the two germline ends. The CDR3 sequence: CATSDPTGIQETQYF. In DNA form, the CDR3 reads TGTGCCACCAGTGACCCCACAGGGATTCAAGAGACCCAGTACTTC.

The chain carries TRBV11-3 and TRBJ2-1; TRBD2 matches 7 bases. J was trimmed by 0 bases and V by 0 bases; bases with no gene match: 14. The CDR3 spans 20 residues. Germline V lookup: CDR1 SGHNT, CDR2 YENEEA. The CDR3 is CASSLEGRGSRGSSYNEQFF. CDR3 in DNA: TGTGCCAGCAGCTTAGAGGGCCGCGGGAGTAGGGGCAGCTCCTACAATGAGCAGTTCTTC.

The chain is built from TRBV29-1 and TRBJ1-5; D is unclear. This CDR3 spans 12 amino acids. V lost 5 bases to trimming and J lost 2 bases, with 7 bases between them. Germline CDR1 is SQVTM and CDR2 is ANQGSEA. The CDR3 DNA sequence: TGCAGCGTTACATTCGGCAATCAGCCCCAGCATTTT. It encodes CSVTFGNQPQHF.